This T cell receptor (beta chain) was sequenced for a study of shared clonotypes between healthy human individuals. Study findings and constraints: For sorted subsets, rarefaction showed incomplete sequencing despite large depth. Generally, naive subsets came out with larger estimated richness than memory subsets.

Remarks on this clone: The target antigen is unknown.

About 200 ng DNA, tens of thousands of T cell genomes, went into each sorted-subset replicate PCR. Repertoires were generated with immunoSEQ multiplex PCR, while TCRdb's copy carries only in-frame clones and drops some. This table holds more than 1.2 million clones, 97% to 99% found once. This CDR3 region has 13 residues. Germline loops: CDR1 SGHTA, CDR2 FQGTGA. Trimming removed 3 bases at V and 7 bases at J, with 10 bases between. The donors, all of them Caucasian adults, lived in Nashville, Tennessee. The source of this sequence is a young man in good health. J is TRBJ2-1 and V is TRBV7-3; weak D call: TRBD2 (6 bases). Sequenced sample: naive CD4+ T cells sorted from blood. Specified subset: CD45RA+ positively selected. The DNA of the CDR3 is TGTGCCAGCAGCTTTCTAGCGAGAAATGAGCAGTTCTTC. Protein sequence: CASSFLARNEQFF.